This TCR beta chain is drawn from a study of shared clonotypes between healthy human individuals. The CDR3 loop spans 16 amino acids. V shed 1 base, J shed 8 bases, and the junction held 11 bases outside the gene matches. Germline assignment: CDR1 SNHLY and CDR2 FYNNEI. Libraries were prepared by immunoSEQ multiplex PCR; TCRdb keeps only in-frame clonotypes and omits some of them. The sample has hundreds of thousands of clones; approximately 96% are singletons. Terminally differentiated effector memory CD45RA+ cells were excluded by CCR7 positive selection of CD45RO-negative cells. The V call is TRBV2, the J call TRBJ2-1; 7 bases are a match to TRBD2. The clonotype comes from a woman aged 30 to 39 in good health. Material for sequencing was naive CD8+ T cells sorted from blood. The CDR3 region has the DNA TGTGCCAGCAGTGAAGATGGCGGGAGTTGGTTGGATGAGCAGTTCTTC. This codes for CASSEDGGSWLDEQFF.